This TCR beta chain comes out of a study of glioma-infiltrating T cells. Amplification of TCR alpha and beta CDR3 regions from RNA used iRepertoire nested multiplex PCR. Tissue mRNA or PBMC total RNA, 100-400 ng, went into one-step reverse transcription and amplification. TCRdb passed the multiplex PCR reads through MiXCR, listing each CDR3 protein once. The sample lists about 140,000 distinct CDR3 sequences, about 39% occurring once. V lost 4 bases, J lost 2 bases, and 6 bases lay in between. In germline, CDR1 is DFQATT, CDR2 SNEGSKA (reference sequence). CDR3 length: 12 residues. Comment on this clonotype: What it recognizes is unknown.

Whole-study findings and limits: Gliomas, especially low-grade, showed above-expected tissue-blood divergence; non-neoplastic patients showed below. Only very few CDR3 sequences appeared in both tissue and blood.

The clonotype was recovered from a human donor with low-grade glioma or glioblastoma, undergoing nonglioma brain surgery, or in good health (not recorded which). This chain connects TRBV20-1 to TRBJ2-1; D is ambiguous. Input material: glioma tissue, nonneoplastic brain tissue, or PBMCs (not recorded which). CDR3 nucleotides: TGCAGTGCTACGGCCGCCTACAATGAGCAGTTCTTC. Residues: CSATAAYNEQFF.